The present T cell receptor beta chain was sequenced within a study of blood T cell repertoires in COVID-19. Study at large: COVID-19 samples, acute and convalescent, were from the United States, Italy and Spain. T cells, B-cell-depleted T cells, or PBMCs supplied cDNA or gDNA.

V lost 1 base to trimming and J lost 6 bases; unmatched junction nucleotides: 4. This CDR3 is built from 14 residues. Germline loops: CDR1 SGHTA, CDR2 FQGNSA. Study processing details: Reference gene primer amplification in the assay estimated nucleated cell counts. Profiled with immunoSEQ multiplex PCR; TCRdb holds only in-frame clones, not every one. The V and J calls and clone size are taken from that table; D and trimming were inferred from the DNA. The sample carries more than 250,000 clones, more than 75% recorded once. The chain employs TRBV7-2 and TRBJ1-1; the match to TRBD1 covers 8 bases. The TCR was taken from a man aged 45-65 years with active or convalescent COVID-19. Source material: peripheral blood. CDR3 loop: CASSLGQGWPEAFF. The CDR3 DNA is TGTGCCAGCAGCTTAGGACAGGGGTGGCCTGAAGCTTTCTTT.